Each of the 20 T cell receptor beta chains below was sequenced from the same sample in a study of T-cell memory formation after mild COVID-19. TCRdb reprocessed the 5' RACE reads via MiXCR and lists one record per CDR3 protein. The table records around 300,000 distinct CDR3 sequences, more than 13% of them present only once. What was sequenced was PBMCs or a T cell subset sorted from them (not recorded which). Receptors were obtained from a man aged 18 to 35 who had mild COVID-19 (a few samples of this study predate the infection). Cell type and time point are not known.

This sequence joins TRBV2 and TRBJ1-2; no clear D. The CDR3 has 8 amino acids. Germline V gives CDR1 SNHLY, CDR2 FYNNEI. Trimming left V 5 bases short and J 12 bases short, with 4 bases between. In DNA, the CDR3 is TGTGCCAGCAGTCAGGACACCTTC. Amino acids: CASSQDTF.

V is TRBV5-6 and J is TRBJ2-5, with D unresolved. Germline values: CDR1 SGHDT, CDR2 YYEEEE. Between the trimmed V and J ends, which lost 1 base and 4 bases, there was a span of 8 bases. The CDR3 covers 13 residues. The CDR3 coding sequence is TGTGCCAGCAGCTTGTGGCTTGGAGAGACCCAGTACTTC. This translates into CASSLWLGETQYF.

This clonotype was counted a single time. One junction end disagrees with the germline gene, perhaps due to a read error. This chain connects TRBV6-1 to TRBJ1-2; D unclear. Germline CDR1 reads MNHNS; CDR2 reads SASEGT. CDR3 length: 12 amino acids. The CDR3 sequence is CASRPIDIWNDF. The CDR3 DNA follows: TGTGCCAGCAGGCCGATCGATATATGGAATGACTTC.

The chain employs TRBV11-3 and TRBJ1-1; no clear D. The CDR3 runs to 18 residues. Germline assignment: CDR1 SGHNT and CDR2 YENEEA. V lost 1 base, J lost 2 bases, and 20 bases lay in between. The DNA of the CDR3 is TGTGCCAGCAGCTTAGTTAGGAATCAGCCCCCAGGCAACACTGAAGCTTTCTTT. This codes for CASSLVRNQPPGNTEAFF.

The V call is TRBV7-2, the J call TRBJ2-7; the D gene is possibly TRBD2 (6 bases). V lost 4 bases and J lost 0, with 13 bases in between. Germline V gene data show CDR1 as SGHTA and CDR2 as FQGNSA. CDR3 length equals 15 residues. The CDR3 loop is CASSWGLLSSYEQYF. CDR3 DNA: TGTGCCAGCAGCTGGGGACTCTTGAGCTCCTACGAGCAGTACTTC.

V and J are TRBV5-1 and TRBJ2-2, with unresolved D. With 3 bases removed from V and 6 bases from J, the gap between germline ends came to 12 bases. The germline V gene has CDR1 SGHRS and CDR2 YFSETQ. This CDR3 contains 14 residues. Written as DNA, the CDR3 is TGCGCCAGCAGCTACGCACAGTGGCCCGGGGAGCTGTTTTTT. It encodes CASSYAQWPGELFF.

V and J are TRBV29-1 and TRBJ2-7; D is undetermined. Germline V gene sequence: CDR1 SQVTM, CDR2 ANQGSEA. Trimming cost V 0 bases and J 2 bases, with 11 bases left between them. This CDR3 comprises 14 residues. As DNA, the CDR3 is TGCAGCGTTGAAGATGAGGACCGCGCCTACGAGCAGTACTTC. Translating gives CSVEDEDRAYEQYF.

This clonotype was found many times. The V call is TRBV12-3 or TRBV12-4, the J call TRBJ2-1; 8 bases match TRBD2. With V trimmed by 5 bases and J by 8 bases, 14 bases remained unmatched. The CDR3 loop spans 16 amino acids. CDR3 nucleotide sequence: TGTGCCAGCAGTAACAACCGGGGGGGCGGGTCTTATGAGCAGTTCTTC. It is translated as CASSNNRGGGSYEQFF.

The V call is TRBV20-1, the J call TRBJ2-1, with TRBD2 matching over 8 bases. The V gene's germline CDR1 is DFQATT and CDR2 SNEGSKA (reference sequence). V gave up 2 bases and J gave up 8 bases; unmatched junction bases: 11. The CDR3 covers 15 residues. DNA of the CDR3: TGCAGTGCTAGATCAAGGCGGACTAGCACATATGAGCAGTTCTTC. Translating gives CSARSRRTSTYEQFF.

The gene calls are TRBV28 and TRBJ2-3, with 9 bases aligning to TRBD1. The CDR3 runs 16 residues. Looked up from germline, CDR1 is MDHEN and CDR2 is SYDVKM. Trimming took 2 bases from V and 0 from J; bases not matched to a gene: 3. The CDR3 DNA is TGTGCCAGCAGTTTAGGGACAGGGCACAGCACAGATACGCAGTATTTT. Its protein product is CASSLGTGHSTDTQYF.

This clonotype was observed a few times. The chain has TRBV10-3 and TRBJ2-2; either TRBD1 or TRBD2 may fit D (6 bases each). V was shortened by 3 bases and J by 7 bases, with 15 bases between the two germline ends. Germline-derived CDR1 and CDR2 are ENHRY and SYGVKD. CDR3 size: 15 residues. CDR3 bases: TGTGCCATCAGTGATTTGGGGGGCAGCGACGGGGAGCTGTTTTTT. Translation: CAISDLGGSDGELFF.

This clonotype has ten or more counts. The chain links TRBV7-2 to TRBJ2-5, with 7 bases identical to TRBD1. Per the germline V gene, CDR1 is SGHTA and CDR2 is FQGNSA. J lost 1 base, V lost 5 bases, and 4 bases had no gene match. This CDR3 has 14 amino acids. The CDR3 sequence is CASSLQGRQETQYF. The CDR3, as DNA: TGTGCCAGCAGCCTACAGGGGCGCCAAGAGACCCAGTACTTC.

This clonotype was counted many times. The CDR3 reads CASSQGGANRGDTQYF. The CDR3 DNA reads as TGCGCCAGCAGCCAAGGCGGGGCCAACCGGGGAGATACGCAGTATTTT. The chain combines TRBV4-1 with TRBJ2-3; D possibly corresponds to TRBD2 (6 bases). Germline-derived CDR1 and CDR2 are MGHRA and YSYEKL. The CDR3 is made up of 16 amino acids. V shed 1 base and J shed 5 bases, with 16 bases lying between them.

V gene TRBV5-1 combines with J gene TRBJ1-1, with 7 nucleotides matching TRBD1. Germline-derived CDR1 and CDR2 are SGHRS and YFSETQ. With 0 bases clipped from V and 5 bases from J, the junction kept 13 bases outside the gene matches. This CDR3 is 17 amino acids long. The CDR3 is CASSLVRGQPRGTEAFF. CDR3 DNA: TGCGCCAGCAGCTTGGTTAGGGGACAGCCAAGAGGGACTGAAGCTTTCTTT.

This clonotype has a handful of counts. The chain employs TRBV18 and TRBJ2-5; perhaps TRBD1 as D (6 bases). Germline CDR1 and CDR2: KGHSH and LQKENI. V lost 2 bases, J lost 2 bases, and 9 bases lay in between. This CDR3 is built from 14 residues. CDR3 sequence: CASSPTDRQETQYF. In nucleotides, the CDR3 is TGTGCCAGCTCACCAACGGACAGACAAGAGACCCAGTACTTC. The full variable domain, completed using reference TRBV18 and TRBJ2-5, is NAGVMQNPRHLVRRRGQEARLRCSPMKGHSHVYWYRQLPEEGLKFMVYLQKENIIDESGMPKERFSAEFPKEGPSILRIQQVVRGDSAAYFCASSPTDRQETQYFGPGTRLLVL.

The chain recombines TRBV4-3 with TRBJ1-2; 7 bases map to TRBD1. The CDR3 totals 15 residues. Trimming took 3 bases from V and 5 from J; bases not matched to a gene: 9. The germline V gene has CDR1 LGHNA and CDR2 YSLEER. The CDR3 region is CASSHDTGTAYGYTF. The CDR3 DNA reads as TGCGCCAGCAGCCACGATACCGGGACAGCTTATGGCTACACCTTC.

Only a few counts were recorded for this clonotype. V gene TRBV7-9 combines with J gene TRBJ2-3; D not certain. The CDR3 is made up of 11 amino acids. V lost 5 bases and J lost 5, with 5 bases in between. Germline-derived CDR1 and CDR2 are SEHNR and FQNEAQ (reference sequence). The CDR3 DNA is TGTGCCAGCAGCGAAGGAGATACGCAGTATTTT. Translated: CASSEGDTQYF.

The chain combines TRBV12-3 or TRBV12-4 with TRBJ1-1; D perhaps matches TRBD1 (5 bases). The length of the CDR3 is 12 residues. V shed 7 bases and J shed 7 bases, with 13 bases lying between them. The CDR3 DNA reads TGTGCCAGCAACTTGGGGGGTATTGAAGCTTTCTTT. This translates into CASNLGGIEAFF.

This chain joins TRBV10-3 and TRBJ2-5; 9 bases are a match to TRBD1. The CDR3 runs 15 residues. CDR1 is ENHRY, CDR2 SYGVKD, per germline. The V and J ends lost 9 bases and 5 bases, in that order; junction bases with no gene match: 13. CDR3 region: CAINGQGPLYETQYF. For the CDR3, the DNA is TGTGCCATAAACGGACAGGGGCCGTTGTATGAGACCCAGTACTTC.

The rearrangement uses TRBV5-1 and TRBJ1-3; weak D call: TRBD1 (5 bases). Trimming took 4 bases from V and 4 from J, leaving 12 bases between them. Germline CDR1 SGHRS, CDR2 YFSETQ. This CDR3 is 14 amino acids long. The CDR3 reads CASSSGTEGNTIYF. The CDR3 DNA sequence: TGCGCCAGCAGCAGCGGGACGGAGGGAAACACCATATATTTT.